The 32 T cell receptor beta chains reported below all come from one sample, sequenced in a study of graft-versus-host responses after intestinal transplantation (dated by TCRdb to 2020 to 2022). Library creation used the immunoSEQ multiplex PCR assay. TCRdb re-hosts the immuneACCESS table, in-frame sequences only. Its copies lack some clones; in the studies checked, an unresolved V gene accounts for under half of them, and the cause for the rest is not known. This sample lists about 120,000 clones; about 93% were detected once. The biggest ten clones account for more than 0.1% of the sample. In the paper's terms, the time point label means: cells obtained before transplantation from donor or recipient. No antigens are known for them. The sequencing used unstimulated CD4+ T cells sorted from spleen or lymph node cells, collected before intestinal transplant. These receptors were obtained from a human donor who received an intestinal transplant.

V usage is TRBV9 and J usage is TRBJ2-7, with D tentatively TRBD1 (6 bases). CDR3 length: 13 residues. V shed 3 bases and J shed 9 bases, with 16 bases lying between them. Looked up from germline, CDR1 is SGDLS and CDR2 is YYNGEE. The CDR3 loop reads CASSDSRGDGQYF. CDR3 coding DNA: TGTGCCAGCAGCGACTCCAGGGGTGATGGGCAGTACTTC. Full variable domain (rest looked up from reference TRBV9 and TRBJ2-7): DSGVTQTPKHLITATGQRVTLRCSPRSGDLSVYWYQQSLDQGLQFLIQYYNGEERAKGNILERFSAQQFPDLHSELNLSSLELGDSALYFCASSDSRGDGQYFGPGTRLTVT.

The rearrangement uses TRBV10-3 and TRBJ2-3, with D tentatively TRBD2 (6 bases). With 11 bases removed from V and 0 bases from J, the gap between germline ends came to 12 bases. Germline loops: CDR1 ENHRY, CDR2 SYGVKD. CDR3 length equals 13 residues. This CDR3 reads CAGRGTSTDTQYF. The DNA of the CDR3 is TGTGCCGGACGAGGGACTAGCACAGATACGCAGTATTTT.

This chain joins TRBV28 and TRBJ2-7; a possible D gene is TRBD2 (5 bases). The CDR3 spans 14 residues. V lost 5 bases to trimming and J lost 7 bases, with 18 bases between them. Germline values: CDR1 MDHEN, CDR2 SYDVKM. CDR3 sequence (DNA): TGTGCCAGCAGTCCCCCAGGTCGGACTGTTGAGCAGTACTTC. It is translated as CASSPPGRTVEQYF.

The chain joins TRBV6-5 to TRBJ2-7; TRBD1 is a possible D gene (5 bases). In germline, CDR1 is MNHEY, CDR2 SVGAGI. Trimming cost V 0 bases and J 5 bases, with 11 bases left between them. The CDR3 spans 14 residues. The CDR3 DNA reads TGTGCCAGCAGTTACTCTTCAGGGTTCGACGAGCAGTACTTC. This codes for CASSYSSGFDEQYF.

CDR3 sequence reads: CASSESRYNGYTF. DNA of the CDR3: TGCGCCAGCAGTGAGTCTAGGTATAATGGCTACACCTTC. V and J are TRBV10-1 and TRBJ1-2; D gene ambiguous. The CDR3 spans 13 residues. Germline CDR1 reads WNHNN; CDR2 reads SYGVQD (reference sequence). V was clipped by 0 bases and J by 6 bases, with 8 bases between them.

The V call is TRBV5-1, the J call TRBJ1-3, with 7 bases fitting TRBD1. Germline V CDR1 and CDR2: SGHRS, YFSETQ. The junction had 4 bases not matched to a gene; V was cut back by 4 bases and J by 3 bases. There are 14 residues in the CDR3. The CDR3 is CASSPGDSGNTIYF. Here the CDR3 DNA reads TGCGCCAGCAGCCCAGGGGACAGTGGAAACACCATATATTTT.

This rearrangement joins TRBV28 to TRBJ1-1; D gene unclear. The germline V and J ends were trimmed by 2 bases and 5 bases, with 6 bases remaining between them. Per the germline V gene, CDR1 is MDHEN and CDR2 is SYDVKM. CDR3 length: 12 amino acids. CDR3 DNA sequence: TGTGCCAGCAGTTTACGGGTTACTGAAGCTTTCTTT. As protein: CASSLRVTEAFF.

The chain employs TRBV6-5 and TRBJ1-2; D might be TRBD1 (6 bases). This CDR3 has 15 residues. Germline V gene data show CDR1 as MNHEY and CDR2 as SVGAGI. The V end lost 8 bases, the J end lost 0 bases, and 16 bases lay between the germline ends. CDR3 bases: TGTGCCAGCCATTTACAGGGAAGAACTAACTATGGCTACACCTTC. This translates into CASHLQGRTNYGYTF.

The V and J genes are TRBV9 and TRBJ2-4; weak D call: TRBD2 (7 bases). The CDR3 totals 14 residues. Germline loops: CDR1 SGDLS, CDR2 YYNGEE. The V end was cut by 7 bases, the J end by 4 bases, with 15 bases between. The DNA for the CDR3 is TGTGCCAGCTCCCTAGGGGGGGAGAAAAACATTCAGTACTTC. It yields the protein CASSLGGEKNIQYF.

The chain couples TRBV5-6 to TRBJ2-7; possibly TRBD1 or TRBD2 for D (6 bases each). Germline values: CDR1 SGHDT, CDR2 YYEEEE. The V gene lost 4 bases and the J gene lost 5 bases, with 13 bases spanning the gap. The CDR3 is made up of 13 amino acids. CDR3 bases: TGTGCCAGCAGCAGAGGGGGGATCGACGAGCAGTACTTC. Translated, it gives CASSRGGIDEQYF.

This chain joins TRBV7-9 and TRBJ2-7; 7 bases fit TRBD2. Trimming removed 4 bases from V and 3 bases from J; junction bases left unmatched: 0. The CDR3 extends over 12 amino acids. The germline V gene encodes CDR1 SEHNR and CDR2 FQNEAQ (reference sequence). The DNA of the CDR3 is TGTGCCAGCAGCTGGGACTACTACGAGCAGTACTTC. This codes for CASSWDYYEQYF.

The chain combines TRBV18 with TRBJ2-7, with TRBD1 identical over 10 bases. V dropped 0 bases and J dropped 5; count of bases not matched to a gene: 4. Germline CDR1 and CDR2: KGHSH and LQKENI. This CDR3 has 15 amino acids. The CDR3 loop reads CASSPPGQGTHEQYF. CDR3 bases: TGTGCCAGCTCACCACCGGGACAGGGGACCCACGAGCAGTACTTC.

V is TRBV29-1 and J is TRBJ2-1; 10 nucleotides agree with TRBD1. J lost 4 bases, V lost 6 bases, and 9 bases had no gene match. CDR1 and CDR2 (germline): SQVTM, ANQGSEA. The CDR3 extends over 15 amino acids. The CDR3 DNA reads as TGCAGCGTGGTCAGACAGGGGGCAGGGTACAATGAGCAGTTCTTC. It codes for CSVVRQGAGYNEQFF.

This chain links TRBV9 with TRBJ1-1; perhaps TRBD1 as D (6 bases). The CDR3 has 15 amino acids. Trimming cost V 3 bases and J 4 bases, with 16 bases left between them. Germline CDR1 SGDLS, CDR2 YYNGEE. CDR3 bases: TGTGCCAGCAGCGCGAACCCCGTCAGGGGCACTGAAGCTTTCTTT. Protein sequence: CASSANPVRGTEAFF. The whole variable domain, remainder taken from reference TRBV9 and TRBJ1-1, is DSGVTQTPKHLITATGQRVTLRCSPRSGDLSVYWYQQSLDQGLQFLIQYYNGEERAKGNILERFSAQQFPDLHSELNLSSLELGDSALYFCASSANPVRGTEAFFGQGTRLTVV.

The chain combines TRBV19 with TRBJ1-2, with a tentative D call TRBD1 (5 bases). CDR3 size: 14 residues. Germline values: CDR1 LNHDA, CDR2 SQIVND (reference sequence). V gave up 9 bases and J gave up 0 bases, with 14 bases separating them. CDR3 DNA: TGTGCCAGCACAACAGGATCCTCTAACTATGGCTACACCTTC. Its protein is CASTTGSSNYGYTF.

The chain links TRBV4-2 to TRBJ2-5, with 9 bases fitting TRBD2. J lost 2 bases, V lost 3 bases, and 19 bases had no gene match. In germline, CDR1 is LGHNA, CDR2 YNFKEQ. The length of the CDR3 is 20 residues. CDR3 DNA sequence: TGTGCCAGCAGCCACCTGTGGGTGGCGGGAGGGCCGGGGACACAAGAGACCCAGTACTTC. Its translation is CASSHLWVAGGPGTQETQYF.

The J gene is TRBJ1-2, the V gene TRBV11-2; D remains unclear. The CDR3 has 13 amino acids. Between the trimmed V and J ends, which lost 3 bases and 3 bases, there was a span of 8 bases. Germline V lookup: CDR1 SGHAT, CDR2 FQNNGV. CDR3 in DNA: TGTGCCAGCAGCTTGGACGGGGACTATGGCTACACCTTC. Its translation: CASSLDGDYGYTF.

The chain joins TRBV18 to TRBJ2-7; D call uncertain. The germline V gene has CDR1 KGHSH and CDR2 LQKENI. The CDR3 is made up of 12 amino acids. The V and J ends lost 6 bases and 0 bases respectively, with 6 bases between them. Here the CDR3 reads CASSPSSYEQYF. The CDR3 DNA reads TGTGCCAGCTCCCCCAGCTCCTACGAGCAGTACTTC.

The chain employs TRBV19 and TRBJ2-3, with D hard to call. CDR1 is LNHDA and CDR2 is SQIVND in the germline V gene (reference sequence). The CDR3 consists of 14 residues. V was clipped by 7 bases and J by 0 bases, with 11 bases between them. CDR3 DNA: TGTGCCAGTAAGCCTAGGCCCAGCACAGATACGCAGTATTTT. Its translation: CASKPRPSTDTQYF.

The chain couples TRBV18 to TRBJ1-5; D is undetermined. This CDR3 is built from 14 residues. Germline loops: CDR1 KGHSH, CDR2 LQKENI. Trimming shortened V by 2 bases and J by 2 bases, and 7 bases separated the two germline ends. CDR3 nucleotide sequence: TGTGCCAGCTCACCAGGGCGCGGCAATCAGCCCCAGCATTTT. It yields the protein CASSPGRGNQPQHF.

In nucleotides, the CDR3 is TGTGCCAGCAGGATGGACACCCACGAGCAGTACTTC. It translates to CASRMDTHEQYF. The genes are TRBV11-2 and TRBJ2-7; D might be TRBD1 (5 bases). V was cut by 6 bases and J by 5 bases, with 11 bases left in between. CDR3 length: 12 amino acids. CDR1 SGHAT and CDR2 FQNNGV come from the germline V gene.

This clone occurred a few times. The chain is built from TRBV28 and TRBJ2-7; D uncertain. V was trimmed by 6 bases and J by 2 bases, leaving 2 bases between them. CDR1 is MDHEN, CDR2 SYDVKM, per germline. CDR3 size: 10 residues. The DNA for the CDR3 is TGTGCCAGCAGACCCTACGAGCAGTACTTC. It codes for CASRPYEQYF.

The chain links TRBV9 to TRBJ2-3, with a weak D call TRBD2 (6 bases). Trimming removed 4 bases at V and 3 bases at J, with 15 bases between. The length of the CDR3 is 15 residues. Per germline, CDR1 SGDLS and CDR2 YYNGEE. The CDR3 nucleotides are TGTGCCAGCAGCTTAGGGAGGCTAGGGACAGATACGCAGTATTTT. Residues: CASSLGRLGTDTQYF.

This sequence joins TRBV19 and TRBJ2-1; weak D call: TRBD2 (6 bases). The V end was cut by 5 bases, the J end by 7 bases, with 18 bases between. In germline, CDR1 is LNHDA, CDR2 SQIVND (reference sequence). CDR3 length: 15 amino acids. The CDR3 spells CASSEGWGEVNEQFF. CDR3 nucleotide sequence: TGTGCCAGTAGTGAGGGTTGGGGGGAGGTTAATGAGCAGTTCTTC.

The chain carries TRBV30 and TRBJ1-2; 9 bases align to TRBD1. From germline, CDR1 is GTSNPN and CDR2 SVGIG (reference sequence). With 6 bases clipped from V and 4 bases from J, the junction kept 15 bases outside the gene matches. The CDR3 length is 16 residues. CDR3 protein: CACRPGQGVVGYGYTF. Written as DNA, the CDR3 is TGTGCCTGCAGACCGGGACAGGGTGTCGTCGGCTATGGCTACACCTTC.

The chain combines TRBV30 with TRBJ1-1; a possible D gene is TRBD1 (5 bases). V lost 5 bases, J lost 0 bases, and 22 bases lay in between. The CDR3 has 17 amino acids. CDR1 is GTSNPN, CDR2 SVGIG, per germline (reference sequence). The CDR3 DNA reads as TGTGCCTGGGCCGGCCCGTTCGGAAGGGGCATGAACACTGAAGCTTTCTTT. This sequence encodes CAWAGPFGRGMNTEAFF.

V is TRBV9 and J is TRBJ1-1; 7 nucleotides line up with TRBD1. This CDR3 region has 15 residues. The trim removed 4 bases at V and 4 bases at J, leaving 10 bases unmatched. In germline, CDR1 is SGDLS, CDR2 YYNGEE. The CDR3 region has the DNA TGTGCCAGCAGCTTCCGGAACAGGGGAGGCACTGAAGCTTTCTTT. Translating it yields CASSFRNRGGTEAFF.

CDR3 sequence (DNA): TGTGCCAGCAGCTTAGCATTAGCGGAATACAATGAGCAGTTCTTC. Its protein is CASSLALAEYNEQFF. The chain carries TRBV7-9 and TRBJ2-1; D may be TRBD2 (6 bases). V was shortened by 0 bases and J by 4 bases, with 10 bases between the two germline ends. The CDR3 length is 15 residues. Per the germline V gene, CDR1 is SEHNR and CDR2 is FQNEAQ (reference sequence). Filled out from reference TRBV7-9 and TRBJ2-1, the complete variable domain reads DTGVSQNPRHKITKRGQNVTFRCDPISEHNRLYWYRQTLGQGPEFLTYFQNEAQLEKSRLLSDRFSAERPKGSFSTLEIQRTEQGDSAMYLCASSLALAEYNEQFFGPGTRLTVL.

V and J are TRBV10-1 and TRBJ2-1; the D is unclear. CDR1 WNHNN and CDR2 SYGVQD come from the germline V gene (reference sequence). This CDR3 spans 15 amino acids. V was shortened by 0 bases and J by 8 bases, with 14 bases between the two germline ends. CDR3 sequence: CASSESTLSPDEQFF. CDR3 DNA sequence: TGCGCCAGCAGTGAGTCGACTCTTTCGCCCGATGAGCAGTTCTTC.

The CDR3, as DNA: TGTGCCAGCAGCTGGGGCGGACAGGGAGGCGAGCAGTACTTC. Residues: CASSWGGQGGEQYF. J is TRBJ2-7 and V is TRBV6-1; 8 bases map to TRBD1. V lost 6 bases to trimming and J lost 6 bases; unmatched junction nucleotides: 10. The CDR3 totals 14 residues. Per the germline V gene, CDR1 is MNHNS and CDR2 is SASEGT.

V and J are TRBV7-3 and TRBJ2-1, with 10 bases matching TRBD2. Per germline, CDR1 SGHTA and CDR2 FQGTGA. V shed 4 bases, J shed 3 bases, and the junction held 3 bases outside the gene matches. The CDR3 sequence is 15 residues long. CDR3 nucleotide sequence: TGTGCCAGCAGCTACTCTAGCGGGGGCTACAATGAGCAGTTCTTC. Its translation is CASSYSSGGYNEQFF.

CDR3 residues: CASSLKGDTQYF. Here the CDR3 DNA reads TGCGCCAGCAGCTTAAAAGGGGATACGCAGTATTTT. The chain links TRBV5-1 to TRBJ2-3; D gene uncertain. This CDR3 has 12 residues. CDR1 and CDR2 (germline): SGHRS, YFSETQ. V shed 2 bases and J shed 6 bases, with 7 bases lying between them.